This TCR beta chain was sequenced during a study of control samples from healthy donors and cancer patients. Sequencing used immunoSEQ multiplex PCR; TCRdb keeps in-frame clones, though not all of them. The data contain 150,000 to 200,000 clones, around 90% of them singletons. The sample holds one count of this clone. The germline V gene has CDR1 MNHEY and CDR2 SMNVEV (reference sequence). Between the trimmed V and J ends, which lost 6 bases and 9 bases, there was a span of 12 bases. The CDR3 has 12 amino acids. The receptor was isolated from a man between 25 and 39 years old in good health. J is TRBJ1-5 and V is TRBV27; D not resolved. The sample was blood. The CDR3 sequence is CASSTQWGPQHF. The CDR3 DNA reads TGTGCCAGCAGCACACAATGGGGGCCCCAGCATTTT.